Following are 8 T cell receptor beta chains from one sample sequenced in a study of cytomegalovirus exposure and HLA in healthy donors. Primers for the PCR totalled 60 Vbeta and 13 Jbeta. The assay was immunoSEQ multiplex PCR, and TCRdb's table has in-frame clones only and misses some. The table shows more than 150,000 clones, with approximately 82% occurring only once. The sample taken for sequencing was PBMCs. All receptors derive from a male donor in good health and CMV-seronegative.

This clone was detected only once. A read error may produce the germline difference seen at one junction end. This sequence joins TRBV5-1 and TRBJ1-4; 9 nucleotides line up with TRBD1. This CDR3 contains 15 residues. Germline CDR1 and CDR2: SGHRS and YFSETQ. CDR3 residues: CASSGGTGRGEKLFF. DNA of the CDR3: TGCGCCAGCAGCGGGGGGACAGGGCGGGGAGAAAAGCTGTTTTTT.

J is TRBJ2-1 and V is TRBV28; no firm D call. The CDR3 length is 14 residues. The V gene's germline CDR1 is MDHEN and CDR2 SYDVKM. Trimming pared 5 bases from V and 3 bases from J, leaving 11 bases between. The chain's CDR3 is CASSPNSYYNEQFF. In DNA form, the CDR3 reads TGTGCCAGCAGTCCGAATAGTTACTACAATGAGCAGTTCTTC. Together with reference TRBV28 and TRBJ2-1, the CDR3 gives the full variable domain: DVKVTQSSRYLVKRTGEKVFLECVQDMDHENMFWYRQDPGLGLRLIYFSYDVKMKEKGDIPEGYSVSREKKERFSLILESASTNQTSMYLCASSPNSYYNEQFFGPGTRLTVL.

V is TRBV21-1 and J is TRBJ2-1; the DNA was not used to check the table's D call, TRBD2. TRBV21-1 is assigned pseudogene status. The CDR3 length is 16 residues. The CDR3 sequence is CASSKPRAGGPNEQFF. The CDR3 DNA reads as TGTGCCAGCAGCAAACCTCGAGCGGGAGGTCCCAATGAGCAGTTCTTC.

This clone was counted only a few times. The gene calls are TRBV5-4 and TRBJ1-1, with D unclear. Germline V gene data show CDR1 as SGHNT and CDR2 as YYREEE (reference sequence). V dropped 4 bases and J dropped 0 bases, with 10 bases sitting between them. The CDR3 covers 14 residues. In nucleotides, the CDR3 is TGTGCCAGCAGCGTGTCGGTGGTGAACACTGAAGCTTTCTTT. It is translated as CASSVSVVNTEAFF.

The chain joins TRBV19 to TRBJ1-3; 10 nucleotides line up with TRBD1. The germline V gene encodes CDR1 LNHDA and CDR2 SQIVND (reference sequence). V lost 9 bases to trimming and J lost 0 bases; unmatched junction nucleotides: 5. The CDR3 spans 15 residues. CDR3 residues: CASRTGGGSGNTIYF. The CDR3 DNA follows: TGTGCCAGCAGGACAGGGGGGGGCTCTGGAAACACCATATATTTT.

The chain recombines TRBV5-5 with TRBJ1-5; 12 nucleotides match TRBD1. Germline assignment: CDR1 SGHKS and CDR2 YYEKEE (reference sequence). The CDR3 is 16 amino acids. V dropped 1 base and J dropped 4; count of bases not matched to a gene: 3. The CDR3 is CASSLRDRGRNQPQHF. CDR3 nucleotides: TGTGCCAGCAGCTTGCGGGACAGGGGGCGTAATCAGCCCCAGCATTTT.

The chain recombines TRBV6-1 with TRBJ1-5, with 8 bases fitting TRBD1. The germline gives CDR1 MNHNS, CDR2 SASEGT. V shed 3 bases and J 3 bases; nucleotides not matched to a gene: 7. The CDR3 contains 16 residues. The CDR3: CASSDIGTGPNQPQHF. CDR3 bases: TGTGCCAGCAGTGACATAGGGACAGGACCCAATCAGCCCCAGCATTTT.

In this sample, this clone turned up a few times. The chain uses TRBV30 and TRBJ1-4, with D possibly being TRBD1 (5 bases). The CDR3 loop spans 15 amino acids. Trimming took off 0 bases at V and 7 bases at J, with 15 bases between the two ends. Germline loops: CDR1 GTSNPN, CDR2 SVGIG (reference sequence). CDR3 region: CAWSVPSGWAEKLFF. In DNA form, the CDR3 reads TGTGCCTGGAGTGTACCGTCAGGGTGGGCTGAAAAACTGTTTTTT. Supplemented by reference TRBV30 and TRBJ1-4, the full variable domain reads SQTIHQWPATLVQPVGSPLSLECTVEGTSNPNLYWYRQAAGRGLQLLFYSVGIGQISSEVPQNLSASRPQDRQFILSSKKLLLSDSGFYLCAWSVPSGWAEKLFFGSGTQLSVL.